Each of the 3 T cell receptor beta chains below was sequenced from the same sample in a study of T cell responses to AZD1222 COVID-19 vaccine (dated by TCRdb to the early 2020s). Library creation used the immunoSEQ multiplex PCR assay. The immuneACCESS repertoire file appears here via TCRdb, limited to in-frame rearrangements. These files lack a portion of the clones; in checked studies, under half of the deficit traces to unresolved V genes, and the cause of the others is not known. The sample data list approximately 140,000 clones, and 91% of these were observed just once. Clones ranked in the top ten supply around 3% of the sample. What this sample's time point label stands for: baseline before first vaccination. The source material was peripheral blood, sampled on day 0 of AZD1222 vaccination. The receptors were sampled from an adult in good health.

This clone was seen a few times. V is TRBV6-5 and J is TRBJ1-2, with 8 bases fitting TRBD1. This CDR3 is built from 13 residues. V gave up 6 bases and J gave up 6 bases; unmatched junction bases: 6. Germline V lookup: CDR1 MNHEY, CDR2 SVGAGI. For the CDR3, the DNA is TGTGCCAGCAGGGACAGGGAGCTCCATGGCTACACCTTC. Protein sequence: CASRDRELHGYTF.

In this sample, this clone turned up once. V gene TRBV14 combines with J gene TRBJ1-6, with no clear D. Per germline, CDR1 SGHDN and CDR2 FVKESK. Trimming stripped 1 base from V and 16 bases from J, with 14 bases between. CDR3 length equals 13 residues. CDR3 residues: CASSQVTGGGLHF. The CDR3 DNA reads as TGTGCCAGCAGCCAAGTTACCGGAGGCGGTCTCCACTTT.

This clone was seen only once. The chain couples TRBV6-1 to TRBJ2-3, with 10 bases fitting TRBD2. After removal of 2 bases from V and 0 bases from J, the junction contained 5 bases not matched to a gene. This CDR3 comprises 17 residues. Looked up from germline, CDR1 is MNHNS and CDR2 is SASEGT. The CDR3 spells CASSEFSGGSSTDTQYF. The CDR3 DNA reads TGTGCCAGCAGTGAATTTAGCGGGGGGTCTAGCACAGATACGCAGTATTTT.